This TCR beta chain emerged from a study of blood T cell repertoires in COVID-19. Study information: PBMCs, B-cell-depleted T cells, or T cells were the source of the cDNA or gDNA that made up the material.

The CDR3 sequence is 14 residues long. The ends lost 7 bases at V and 6 bases at J; junction bases unmatched: 4. Germline V gene sequence: CDR1 KGHDR, CDR2 SFDVKD. In the original workflow: From reference gene primer amplification, estimates of nucleated cell counts were derived. Only in-frame clones appear in the TCRdb table, and some are missing; sequencing was by immunoSEQ multiplex PCR. The V and J calls and clone size are taken from that table; D and trimming were inferred from the DNA. The sample shows approximately 290,000 clones, around nine tenths of them seen only once. One Seattle source followed patients from active infection through their disease course.

The rearrangement links TRBV24-1 to TRBJ2-3, with 12 bases that match TRBD1. The clonotype comes from a woman under 40 with COVID-19, enrolled during active disease. Source material: peripheral blood. The CDR3 coding sequence is TGTGCCACCAGGGGACAGGGGGCGTCGGATACGCAGTATTTT. Translating it yields CATRGQGASDTQYF.